The 25 T cell receptor beta chains presented below share a single source sample, sequenced in a study of identical twins. TCRdb reanalysed the 5' RACE reads using MiXCR and keeps one entry per CDR3 protein. The sample holds 500,000 to 600,000 distinct CDR3 sequences; 20% to 25% are singletons and the top ten take about 0.99%. In addition, the sample was reused for a study of T cells expressing NK-cell markers.

The sequencing input was CD4+ T cells sorted from blood. These receptors were collected from a young woman in good health.

The chain employs TRBV20-1 and TRBJ2-5, with D perhaps TRBD1 (6 bases). Between the trimmed V and J ends, which lost 3 bases and 4 bases, there was a span of 9 bases. CDR3 length: 12 amino acids. Germline V gene data show CDR1 as DFQATT and CDR2 as SNEGSKA (reference sequence). The CDR3 reads CSASLRGETQYF. For the CDR3, the DNA is TGCAGTGCTAGTCTCAGGGGAGAGACCCAGTACTTC.

V and J are TRBV12-3 or TRBV12-4 and TRBJ2-2, with D perhaps assigned TRBD1 or TRBD2 (5 bases each). This CDR3 is built from 16 residues. V was clipped by 3 bases and J by 8 bases, with 19 bases between them. The CDR3 DNA is TGTGCCAGCAGTTTCGAATACGCGAGGGGTTTGGGGGAGCTGTTTTTT. It specifies CASSFEYARGLGELFF.

This clonotype was counted ten times or more. The chain is built from TRBV5-1 and TRBJ2-1; D is tentatively TRBD1 or TRBD2 (5 bases each). The CDR3 loop spans 13 amino acids. Germline V gene lookup returns CDR1 SGHRS and CDR2 YFSETQ. Deletions cut 3 bases from V and 11 bases from J, with 15 bases between. The chain's CDR3 is CASSSGTTSQQFF. CDR3 coding DNA: TGCGCCAGCAGCTCCGGGACCACGTCCCAGCAGTTCTTC.

This clonotype turned up a few times. The chain recombines TRBV7-2 with TRBJ2-3; D tentatively fits TRBD1 or TRBD2 (5 bases each). Trimming cost V 5 bases and J 2 bases, with 14 bases left between them. The germline CDR1 and CDR2 sequences are SGHTA and FQGNSA. The CDR3 spans 15 residues. This chain's CDR3 is CASSPTGRLTDTQYF. In DNA, the CDR3 is TGTGCCAGCAGCCCCACGGGGCGGCTCACAGATACGCAGTATTTT.

This clonotype was detected many times. Compared with germline, one end of the junction differs, possibly owing to a read error. The genes are TRBV7-2 and TRBJ2-7; TRBD2 matches 7 bases. Germline CDR1 SGHTA, CDR2 FQGNSA. CDR3 length equals 14 residues. The CDR3 is CASSLDGGSYEQYF. The CDR3 nucleotides are TGCGCCAGCAGCTTGGACGGGGGGTCCTACGAGCAGTACTTC.

This clonotype appeared many times. The J gene is TRBJ2-3, the V gene TRBV5-1; 10 nucleotides line up with TRBD2. CDR3 size: 15 residues. Germline CDR1 and CDR2: SGHRS and YFSETQ. Unmatched junction bases numbered 3, after V lost 5 bases and J lost 0 bases. The CDR3 DNA sequence: TGCGCCAGCAGTCCGACTAGCGGGAGCACAGATACGCAGTATTTT. Translation: CASSPTSGSTDTQYF.

The chain is built from TRBV5-8 and TRBJ1-3; D unresolved. The CDR3 is made up of 16 amino acids. V lost 3 bases, J lost 0 bases, and 13 bases lay in between. Germline V gives CDR1 SGHTS, CDR2 YDEGEE. The CDR3 spells CASSSGLPYSGNTIYF. Written as DNA, the CDR3 is TGTGCCAGCAGCTCCGGGCTCCCCTACTCTGGAAACACCATATATTTT.

The J gene is TRBJ2-1, the V gene TRBV7-2; 13 positions agree with TRBD2. From germline, CDR1 is SGHTA and CDR2 FQGNSA. V lost 3 bases, J lost 10 bases, and 6 bases stayed unmatched. This CDR3 has 15 amino acids. In DNA form, the CDR3 reads TGTGCCAGCAGCTTTCGGACTAGCGGGGGCCAGGAGCAGTTCTTC. Amino acid sequence: CASSFRTSGGQEQFF. Supplemented by reference TRBV7-2 and TRBJ2-1, the full variable domain reads GAGVSQSPSNKVTEKGKDVELRCDPISGHTALYWYRQSLGQGLEFLIYFQGNSAPDKSGLPSDRFSAERTGGSVSTLTIQRTQQEDSAVYLCASSFRTSGGQEQFFGPGTRLTVL.

This chain connects TRBV25-1 to TRBJ1-3; no clear D gene. V lost 6 bases, J lost 4 bases, and 4 bases lay in between. The CDR3 spans 11 residues. Per germline, CDR1 MGHDK and CDR2 SYGVNS. The CDR3 nucleotides are TGTGCCAGCAGGGCAGGAAACACCATATATTTT. This sequence encodes CASRAGNTIYF.

This clonotype was detected only a few times. The chain employs TRBV20-1 and TRBJ2-7, with TRBD2 as a possible D gene (6 bases). Trimming cost V 6 bases and J 2 bases, with 11 bases left between them. This CDR3 region has 12 residues. CDR1 DFQATT and CDR2 SNEGSKA come from the germline V gene (reference sequence). The CDR3 reads CSAGGAAYEQYF. Here the CDR3 DNA reads TGCAGTGCGGGCGGGGCCGCCTACGAGCAGTACTTC.

This sequence joins TRBV9 and TRBJ2-3; TRBD1 might be the D (5 bases). The V and J ends lost 0 bases and 5 bases respectively, with 13 bases between them. This CDR3 has 15 amino acids. Germline CDR1 is SGDLS and CDR2 is YYNGEE. This CDR3 is CASSVGAGRGDTQYF. The CDR3 coding sequence is TGTGCCAGCAGCGTAGGGGCAGGGCGCGGAGATACGCAGTATTTT.

This clonotype was detected many times. This chain connects TRBV5-1 to TRBJ2-7, with 8 positions matching TRBD1. After removal of 9 bases from V and 2 bases from J, the junction contained 7 bases not matched to a gene. The CDR3 spans 13 residues. Germline CDR1 and CDR2: SGHRS and YFSETQ. The CDR3 protein is CATSTGATYEQYF. DNA for the CDR3: TGCGCCACTTCGACAGGGGCAACCTACGAGCAGTACTTC.

This chain joins TRBV6-5 and TRBJ2-7, with D possibly called TRBD1 or TRBD2 (5 bases each). Per germline, CDR1 MNHEY and CDR2 SVGAGI. Trimming stripped 8 bases from V and 5 bases from J, with 22 bases between. The length of the CDR3 is 15 residues. The CDR3 protein is CASVLRGPRLNEQYF. CDR3 coding DNA: TGTGCCAGCGTACTCCGGGGACCAAGGCTTAACGAGCAGTACTTC.

The sample holds a few counts of this clonotype. This chain connects TRBV5-1 to TRBJ2-7; D remains unclear. The germline V gene has CDR1 SGHRS and CDR2 YFSETQ. This CDR3 region has 13 residues. The V end lost 6 bases, the J end lost 6 bases, and 16 bases lay between the germline ends. The CDR3 loop reads CASNLGVKGEQYF. CDR3 DNA sequence: TGCGCCAGCAACCTTGGAGTCAAGGGCGAGCAGTACTTC.

V and J are TRBV10-3 and TRBJ2-3; 7 bases agree with TRBD2. The V segment lost 6 bases and the J segment 7 bases; nucleotides outside the gene matches: 10. Germline CDR1 reads ENHRY; CDR2 reads SYGVKD. This CDR3 region has 14 residues. The CDR3, as DNA: TGTGCCATCAGGGGGAGGGATATCGGGAATACGCAGTATTTT. Translating it yields CAIRGRDIGNTQYF.

This rearrangement joins TRBV19 to TRBJ2-4; TRBD1 might be the D (7 bases). The CDR3 loop spans 13 amino acids. The germline gives CDR1 LNHDA, CDR2 SQIVND (reference sequence). Trimming took off 7 bases at V and 7 bases at J, with 14 bases between the two ends. Here the CDR3 DNA reads TGTGCCAGTAATCAGGGGGGTAGGAACATTCAGTACTTC. This encodes CASNQGGRNIQYF.

Only a few counts were recorded for this clonotype. This chain links TRBV6-2 or TRBV6-3 with TRBJ2-1; D unresolved. The CDR3 spans 11 residues. V was clipped by 5 bases and J by 13 bases, with 12 bases between them. Germline loops: CDR1 MNHEY, CDR2 SVGEGT. The CDR3 here is CASSPRTLQFF. CDR3 DNA: TGTGCCAGCAGTCCCCGGACGCTCCAGTTCTTC.

This clonotype has more than one count but fewer than ten. The gene calls are TRBV6-5 and TRBJ1-2; D remains unclear. The V gene lost 0 bases and the J gene lost 4 bases, with 21 bases spanning the gap. Germline CDR1 and CDR2: MNHEY and SVGAGI. The length of the CDR3 is 18 residues. The CDR3: CASSYSAGRLTRTYGYTF. The CDR3 DNA is TGTGCCAGCAGTTACTCGGCCGGTCGTCTGACCCGGACCTATGGCTACACCTTC.

The chain recombines TRBV5-1 with TRBJ1-1, with D possibly matching TRBD1 (5 bases). Trimming took off 4 bases at V and 0 bases at J, with 10 bases between the two ends. Germline CDR1 reads SGHRS; CDR2 reads YFSETQ. The CDR3 is made up of 14 amino acids. The CDR3 is CASSILTVNTEAFF. Written as DNA, the CDR3 is TGCGCCAGCAGCATTTTGACAGTGAACACTGAAGCTTTCTTT.

The sample holds many counts of this clonotype. This chain joins TRBV15 and TRBJ2-1; no reliable D call. Germline CDR1 LNHNV, CDR2 YYDKDF (reference sequence). The CDR3 loop spans 11 amino acids. V was clipped by 4 bases and J by 4 bases, with 2 bases between them. CDR3 sequence reads: CATSTYNEQFF. The CDR3 DNA reads as TGTGCCACCAGCACTTACAATGAGCAGTTCTTC.

This clonotype was counted ten times or more. The chain has TRBV29-1 and TRBJ2-3; D is unclear. The length of the CDR3 is 13 residues. Looked up from germline, CDR1 is SQVTM and CDR2 is ANQGSEA. V shed 1 base and J shed 0 bases, with 5 bases lying between them. The CDR3 spells CSVEGASTDTQYF. The CDR3 DNA reads as TGCAGCGTTGAAGGGGCTAGCACAGATACGCAGTATTTT.

This clonotype occurred a few times. V usage is TRBV7-9 and J usage is TRBJ2-3; no definite D call. Germline V gene data show CDR1 as SEHNR and CDR2 as FQNEAQ (reference sequence). This CDR3 comprises 12 residues. V was trimmed by 5 bases and J by 4 bases, leaving 7 bases between them. The CDR3 sequence is CASSTEADTQYF. DNA of the CDR3: TGTGCCAGCAGCACGGAAGCAGATACGCAGTATTTT.

Ten or more counts support this clonotype. The chain couples TRBV7-9 to TRBJ1-6; D is uncertain. V was trimmed by 11 bases and J by 10 bases, leaving 15 bases between them. There are 12 residues in the CDR3. Germline V gene lookup returns CDR1 SEHNR and CDR2 FQNEAQ (reference sequence). CDR3: CASSSQDSPLHF. The CDR3 DNA sequence: TGTGCCTCCAGCTCCCAGGACTCACCCCTCCACTTT.

The chain employs TRBV6-1 and TRBJ2-2; D is tentatively TRBD1 or TRBD2 (5 bases each). Germline V gives CDR1 MNHNS, CDR2 SASEGT. The CDR3 totals 13 residues. Trimming pared 8 bases from V and 4 bases from J, leaving 11 bases between. The DNA for the CDR3 is TGTGCCAGCCACGGGGCGGGCACCGGGGAGCTGTTTTTT. It translates to CASHGAGTGELFF.

This sequence joins TRBV20-1 and TRBJ1-1; 8 positions match TRBD1. CDR3 length: 12 amino acids. Germline V lookup: CDR1 DFQATT, CDR2 SNEGSKA (reference sequence). Trimming removed 2 bases from V and 8 bases from J; junction bases left unmatched: 4. CDR3 sequence: CSARPDRGEAFF. CDR3 coding DNA: TGCAGTGCTAGACCCGACAGGGGAGAAGCTTTCTTT.